This T cell receptor (beta chain) originates from a study of glioma-infiltrating T cells. This clonotype appeared a few times. The iRepertoire nested amplicon-rescue multiplex PCR amplified TCR alpha and beta CDR3s from RNA. Input was about 95-400 ng of tissue mRNA or PBMC total RNA. Using its own MiXCR run on the multiplex PCR reads, TCRdb lists one record per CDR3 protein. The sample includes about 140,000 distinct CDR3 sequences, around 42% of them seen just once. Germline V lookup: CDR1 LNHNV, CDR2 YYDKDF (reference sequence). Trimming took off 3 bases at V and 0 bases at J, with 7 bases between the two ends. This CDR3 comprises 14 residues.

This TCR was recovered from a human donor with low-grade glioma or glioblastoma, undergoing nonglioma brain surgery, or in good health (not recorded which). The chain carries TRBV15 and TRBJ2-3; D might be TRBD2 (6 bases). The sequenced sample was glioma tissue, nonneoplastic brain tissue, or PBMCs (not recorded which). The CDR3 DNA reads as TGTGCCACCAGCAGCGGGACTAGCACAGATACGCAGTATTTT. It codes for CATSSGTSTDTQYF.